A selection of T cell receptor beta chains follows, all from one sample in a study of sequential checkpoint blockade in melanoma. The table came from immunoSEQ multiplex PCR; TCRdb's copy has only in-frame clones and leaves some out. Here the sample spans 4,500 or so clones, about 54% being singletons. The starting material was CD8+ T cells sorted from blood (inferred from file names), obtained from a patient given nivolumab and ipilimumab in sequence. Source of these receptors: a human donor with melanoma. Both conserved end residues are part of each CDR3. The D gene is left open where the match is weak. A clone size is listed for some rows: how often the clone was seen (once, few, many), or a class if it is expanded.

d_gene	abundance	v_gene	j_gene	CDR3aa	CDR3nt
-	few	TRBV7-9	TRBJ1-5	CASSLGSNSNQPQHF	TGTGCCAGCAGCTTAGGCAGTAATAGCAATCAGCCCCAGCATTTT
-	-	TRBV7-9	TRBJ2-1	CASSQDIYNEQFF	TGTGCCAGCAGCCAGGACATCTACAATGAGCAGTTCTTC
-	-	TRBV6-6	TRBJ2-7	CASSRDGSSYEQYF	TGTGCCAGCAGCCGGGACGGGAGCTCCTACGAGCAGTACTTC
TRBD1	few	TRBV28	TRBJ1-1	CASSLLGTATEAFF	TGTGCCAGCAGTTTATTGGGGACAGCTACTGAAGCTTTCTTT
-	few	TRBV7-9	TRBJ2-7	CASSTTEVYEQYF	TGTGCCAGCAGCACGACCGAGGTTTACGAGCAGTACTTC
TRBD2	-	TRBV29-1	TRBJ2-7	CSVEDQGTSGGWEQYF	TGCAGCGTTGAAGATCAAGGGACTAGCGGGGGGTGGGAGCAGTACTTC
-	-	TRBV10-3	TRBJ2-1	CASVRDSETYNEQFF	TGTGCCAGCGTTCGGGACTCCGAAACCTACAATGAGCAGTTCTTC
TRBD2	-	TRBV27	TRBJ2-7	CASTPGLAGDYEQYF	TGTGCCAGCACCCCGGGACTAGCGGGAGACTACGAGCAGTACTTC
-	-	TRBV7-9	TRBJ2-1	CASSGRQEDGRVYNEQFF	TGTGCCAGCAGCGGACGACAGGAGGACGGGCGCGTCTACAATGAGCAGTTCTTC
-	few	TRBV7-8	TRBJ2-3	CASSPAVVLISTDTQYF	TGTGCCAGCAGCCCCGCGGTAGTCCTCATTAGCACAGATACGCAGTATTTT
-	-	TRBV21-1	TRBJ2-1	CASSKAGQGRSGNEQFF	TGTGCCAGCAGCAAAGCGGGACAGGGTAGGTCCGGCAATGAGCAGTTCTTC